This is a list of T cell receptor beta chains from one sample in a study of neoadjuvant anti-PD-1 for oral cavity cancer. The table came from immunoSEQ multiplex PCR; TCRdb's copy has only in-frame clones and leaves some out. The sample shows around 13,000 clones, about 71% of them seen only once. Source: PBMCs, taken before nivolumab (anti-PD-1) treatment. The origin of the receptors is a person aged 40 to 85 with oral cavity squamous cell carcinoma. CDR3s include the opening cysteine and the closing phenylalanine or tryptophan. Each record gives: V gene, D gene, J gene, clone size, CDR3 DNA, CDR3 protein. The D gene is left open where the match is weak. Size is stated for part of the rows, as once, few or many counts, or as a class when the clone is expanded.

v_gene: TRBV10-3
d_gene: -
j_gene: TRBJ2-3
abundance: -
CDR3nt: TGTGCCATCAGGGGAATCGGCACAGATACGCAGTATTTT
CDR3aa: CAIRGIGTDTQYF

v_gene: TRBV6-1
d_gene: TRBD1
j_gene: TRBJ2-7
abundance: -
CDR3nt: TGTGCCAGCAGTGAACCTTTCGGGACAGCCTCCTACGAGCAGTACTTC
CDR3aa: CASSEPFGTASYEQYF

v_gene: TRBV19
d_gene: -
j_gene: TRBJ1-3
abundance: few
CDR3nt: TGTGCCAGTAGAGAATCAAGGTCGGGAAACACCATATATTTT
CDR3aa: CASRESRSGNTIYF

v_gene: TRBV29-1
d_gene: -
j_gene: TRBJ2-4
abundance: -
CDR3nt: TGCAGCGTTGCCAGGGGAAATAAAAACATTCAGTACTTC
CDR3aa: CSVARGNKNIQYF

v_gene: TRBV13
d_gene: -
j_gene: TRBJ1-5
abundance: -
CDR3nt: TGTGCCAGCGGGGAAAGGGTCCTCAATTTT
CDR3aa: CASGERVLNF

v_gene: TRBV6-6
d_gene: TRBD1
j_gene: TRBJ1-5
abundance: -
CDR3nt: TGTGCCAGCAGTTCGGGGGGACAGGGTAGCAATCAGCCCCAGCATTTT
CDR3aa: CASSSGGQGSNQPQHF

v_gene: TRBV2
d_gene: -
j_gene: TRBJ2-7
abundance: -
CDR3nt: TGTGCCAGCAGTGAATTGGCCACTCGATCCTACGAGCAGTACTTC
CDR3aa: CASSELATRSYEQYF

v_gene: TRBV25-1
d_gene: -
j_gene: TRBJ2-7
abundance: -
CDR3nt: TGTGCCAGCAGTGGGGACAGGTTTCGAGCGGGGGCGTTCTACGAGCAGTACTTC
CDR3aa: CASSGDRFRAGAFYEQYF

v_gene: TRBV7-2
d_gene: -
j_gene: TRBJ1-2
abundance: -
CDR3nt: TGTGCCAGCAGCTTATTCAGGGACTACTATGGCTACACCTTC
CDR3aa: CASSLFRDYYGYTF

v_gene: TRBV5-1
d_gene: -
j_gene: TRBJ2-1
abundance: -
CDR3nt: TGCGCCAGCAGCTTCGGTGGTGGGGGGACTGAGCAGTTCTTC
CDR3aa: CASSFGGGGTEQFF

v_gene: TRBV6-5
d_gene: TRBD1
j_gene: TRBJ1-2
abundance: -
CDR3nt: TGTGCCAGCAGTACCCCCGGGACAGCTTTTGTTGGCTACACCTTC
CDR3aa: CASSTPGTAFVGYTF

v_gene: TRBV5-8
d_gene: -
j_gene: TRBJ1-5
abundance: -
CDR3nt: TGTGCCAGCAGCTTGACGGCGTCAGGGCACCCGAGGGGCAATCAGCCCCAGCATTTT
CDR3aa: CASSLTASGHPRGNQPQHF

v_gene: TRBV2
d_gene: TRBD2
j_gene: TRBJ2-3
abundance: few
CDR3nt: TGTGCCAGCCTCGGGAGACTAGCGGGAGATACGCAGTATTTT
CDR3aa: CASLGRLAGDTQYF

v_gene: TRBV6-1
d_gene: -
j_gene: TRBJ1-1
abundance: -
CDR3nt: TGTGCCAGCAGAGAAAGGGCCGCGGGGAGGGGGAAGAACACTGAAGCTTTCTTT
CDR3aa: CASRERAAGRGKNTEAFF

v_gene: TRBV4-2
d_gene: TRBD2
j_gene: TRBJ2-1
abundance: -
CDR3nt: TGTGCCAGCAGCCTCCCCGGGACTAGCGGACCTACAAGGACTCACAATGAGCAGTTCTTC
CDR3aa: CASSLPGTSGPTRTHNEQFF

v_gene: TRBV5-8
d_gene: TRBD1
j_gene: TRBJ1-4
abundance: -
CDR3nt: TGTGCCAGCAGCCAGACAGGGTCTGAAAAACTGTTTTTT
CDR3aa: CASSQTGSEKLFF

v_gene: TRBV10-3
d_gene: -
j_gene: TRBJ1-1
abundance: -
CDR3nt: TGTGCCATCAGTGCAGTGGGGGCGGGAAACACTGAAGCTTTCTTT
CDR3aa: CAISAVGAGNTEAFF

v_gene: TRBV27
d_gene: -
j_gene: TRBJ2-2
abundance: once
CDR3nt: TGTGCCAGCAGTCGCACCGGGGAGCTGTTTTTT
CDR3aa: CASSRTGELFF

v_gene: TRBV11-2
d_gene: TRBD1
j_gene: TRBJ1-1
abundance: -
CDR3nt: TGTGCCAGCAGCTTGGGGACAGGGTGGGAGACTGAAGCTTTCTTT
CDR3aa: CASSLGTGWETEAFF

v_gene: TRBV5-5
d_gene: -
j_gene: TRBJ1-2
abundance: -
CDR3nt: TGTGCCAGCAGCTTGCAGGGACCCTACTATGGCTACACCTTC
CDR3aa: CASSLQGPYYGYTF

v_gene: TRBV30
d_gene: -
j_gene: TRBJ1-2
abundance: few
CDR3nt: TGTGCCTGGAGGGCCGGGACTGTCTATGGCTACACCTTC
CDR3aa: CAWRAGTVYGYTF

v_gene: TRBV2
d_gene: TRBD1
j_gene: TRBJ2-1
abundance: -
CDR3nt: TGTGCCAGCAGTGAGGAACAGGGGGCGAGGAGTGAGCAGTTCTTC
CDR3aa: CASSEEQGARSEQFF

v_gene: TRBV18
d_gene: TRBD1
j_gene: TRBJ1-6
abundance: once
CDR3nt: TGTGCCAGCTCACCAGACAGGGGTACAGCCCTCCACTTT
CDR3aa: CASSPDRGTALHF

v_gene: TRBV4-2
d_gene: TRBD1
j_gene: TRBJ2-3
abundance: few
CDR3nt: TGTGCCAGCAGCCGCCTGGGACAGGCAAGCACAGATACGCAGTATTTT
CDR3aa: CASSRLGQASTDTQYF

v_gene: TRBV4-1
d_gene: -
j_gene: TRBJ1-1
abundance: -
CDR3nt: TGCGCCAGCAGCAATACAGGGAGAGCTTTCTTT
CDR3aa: CASSNTGRAFF

v_gene: TRBV7-3
d_gene: TRBD1
j_gene: TRBJ1-1
abundance: -
CDR3nt: TGTGCCAGCAGCTCAACCGCTGGACAGGCCGCTGAAGCTTTCTTT
CDR3aa: CASSSTAGQAAEAFF

v_gene: TRBV19
d_gene: -
j_gene: TRBJ1-6
abundance: -
CDR3nt: TGTGCCACCACTTTGAAGGCCTACGTAGGACCCCTCCACTTT
CDR3aa: CATTLKAYVGPLHF

v_gene: TRBV7-2
d_gene: TRBD2
j_gene: TRBJ2-3
abundance: -
CDR3nt: TGTGCCAGCAGCTTTACTAGCGGCGGCACAGATACGCAGTATTTT
CDR3aa: CASSFTSGGTDTQYF

v_gene: TRBV5-1
d_gene: -
j_gene: TRBJ2-7
abundance: -
CDR3nt: TGCGCCAGCAGCCCCAGGGGGGAAGGGAACGAGCAGTACTTC
CDR3aa: CASSPRGEGNEQYF

v_gene: TRBV7-6
d_gene: -
j_gene: TRBJ2-2
abundance: -
CDR3nt: TGTGCCAGCAGCTTAACGTGGGCCGGGGAGCTGTTTTTT
CDR3aa: CASSLTWAGELFF

v_gene: TRBV10-3
d_gene: -
j_gene: TRBJ2-5
abundance: once
CDR3nt: TGTGCCATCAGCCCTCGGACCGGAAAATGCCAAGAGACCCAGTACTTC
CDR3aa: CAISPRTGKCQETQYF

v_gene: TRBV6-6
d_gene: -
j_gene: TRBJ2-7
abundance: -
CDR3nt: TGTGCCAGCAGTTACTCGAGAGATGTCTACGAGCAGTACTTC
CDR3aa: CASSYSRDVYEQYF

v_gene: TRBV23-1
d_gene: TRBD1
j_gene: TRBJ2-7
abundance: -
CDR3nt: TGCGCCAGCAGTCAATCAGAACAGGGGGCGGTCCTACTCTACGAGCAGTACTTC
CDR3aa: CASSQSEQGAVLLYEQYF

v_gene: TRBV11-3
d_gene: -
j_gene: TRBJ2-5
abundance: -
CDR3nt: TGTGCCAGCAGCTCGCGGAGGGCCCAAGAGACCCAGTACTTC
CDR3aa: CASSSRRAQETQYF

v_gene: TRBV19
d_gene: -
j_gene: TRBJ1-6
abundance: -
CDR3nt: TGTGCCAGTAGTATAGAGGCGGCTTATAATTCACCCCTCCACTTT
CDR3aa: CASSIEAAYNSPLHF

v_gene: TRBV19
d_gene: -
j_gene: TRBJ1-3
abundance: -
CDR3nt: TGTGCCAGTAGTGACTACTCCCTCTCTGGAAACACCATATATTTT
CDR3aa: CASSDYSLSGNTIYF

v_gene: TRBV10-1
d_gene: -
j_gene: TRBJ1-5
abundance: -
CDR3nt: TGCGCCAGCAGTCCCCAGGAGAATCAGCCCCAGCATTTT
CDR3aa: CASSPQENQPQHF